What follows are 6 T cell receptor beta chains derived from one specimen sequenced in a study of T cells in tuberculosis (dated by TCRdb to 2016 to 2018). The library was generated by the immunoSEQ multiplex PCR assay. TCRdb took over this immuneACCESS table, retaining in-frame rearrangements with V and J assigned. Such tables are incomplete; in checked studies, under half of the missing clones stem from an unresolved V gene, and the remainder is unexplained. A total of 45,000 or so clones appear in this sample, 95% of them only once. About 3.7% of the sample is taken by the ten largest. Material: PBMCs. The source is a donor aged 10 to 29 with latent tuberculosis or without tuberculosis infection.

The V and J genes are TRBV9 and TRBJ2-1, with D possibly matching TRBD2 (6 bases). CDR3 size: 14 residues. Germline V gives CDR1 SGDLS, CDR2 YYNGEE. V was shortened by 4 bases and J by 4 bases, with 12 bases between the two germline ends. CDR3: CASSPRLGYNEQFF. As DNA, the CDR3 is TGTGCCAGCAGCCCGCGACTAGGGTACAATGAGCAGTTCTTC.

The chain is built from TRBV11-2 and TRBJ1-3; D gene unclear. The V and J ends lost 5 bases and 4 bases respectively, with 15 bases between them. CDR3 length: 15 amino acids. CDR1 is SGHAT, CDR2 FQNNGV, per germline. CDR3 protein: CASSQVRGTGNTIYF. The CDR3 nucleotides read TGTGCCAGCAGCCAAGTCCGGGGAACGGGAAACACCATATATTTT. The entire variable domain, with the rest obtained from reference TRBV11-2 and TRBJ1-3, is as follows: EAGVAQSPRYKIIEKRQSVAFWCNPISGHATLYWYQQILGQGPKLLIQFQNNGVVDDSQLPKDRFSAERLKGVDSTLKIQPAKLEDSAVYLCASSQVRGTGNTIYFGEGSWLTVV.

This sequence joins TRBV6-6 and TRBJ1-1, with a tentative D call TRBD1 (5 bases). This CDR3 has 12 residues. Trimming cost V 8 bases and J 4 bases, with 11 bases left between them. Germline CDR1 and CDR2: MNHNY and SVGAGI (reference sequence). The CDR3 DNA sequence: TGTGCCAGCGGACGGGGGATCACTGAAGCTTTCTTT. It encodes CASGRGITEAFF.

This clone was seen once. CDR3 region: CASSLDTGSKGSPLHF. The CDR3, as DNA: TGTGCCAGCAGCCTCGATACAGGGTCAAAAGGTTCACCCCTCCACTTT. This chain uses TRBV7-2 with TRBJ1-6; perhaps TRBD1 as D (6 bases). Germline V gives CDR1 SGHTA, CDR2 FQGNSA. The CDR3 spans 16 residues. Trimming left V 5 bases short and J 9 bases short, with 20 bases between.

The J gene is TRBJ1-2, the V gene TRBV28; a weak D match, TRBD1 (6 bases). CDR1 is MDHEN, CDR2 SYDVKM, per germline. V was cut by 7 bases and J by 5 bases, with 23 bases left in between. There are 16 residues in the CDR3. DNA of the CDR3: TGTGCCAGCACCCTGGGGCGGGGGCCTAGGCGGTATGGCTACACCTTC. Translating gives CASTLGRGPRRYGYTF.

The V gene is TRBV25-1, the J gene TRBJ1-3; no definite D call. The CDR3 covers 13 residues. V was clipped by 7 bases and J by 4 bases, with 11 bases between them. Germline V lookup: CDR1 MGHDK, CDR2 SYGVNS. In DNA form, the CDR3 reads TGTGCCAGCACCGACTTGAGAGGAAACACCATATATTTT. Encoded protein: CASTDLRGNTIYF.